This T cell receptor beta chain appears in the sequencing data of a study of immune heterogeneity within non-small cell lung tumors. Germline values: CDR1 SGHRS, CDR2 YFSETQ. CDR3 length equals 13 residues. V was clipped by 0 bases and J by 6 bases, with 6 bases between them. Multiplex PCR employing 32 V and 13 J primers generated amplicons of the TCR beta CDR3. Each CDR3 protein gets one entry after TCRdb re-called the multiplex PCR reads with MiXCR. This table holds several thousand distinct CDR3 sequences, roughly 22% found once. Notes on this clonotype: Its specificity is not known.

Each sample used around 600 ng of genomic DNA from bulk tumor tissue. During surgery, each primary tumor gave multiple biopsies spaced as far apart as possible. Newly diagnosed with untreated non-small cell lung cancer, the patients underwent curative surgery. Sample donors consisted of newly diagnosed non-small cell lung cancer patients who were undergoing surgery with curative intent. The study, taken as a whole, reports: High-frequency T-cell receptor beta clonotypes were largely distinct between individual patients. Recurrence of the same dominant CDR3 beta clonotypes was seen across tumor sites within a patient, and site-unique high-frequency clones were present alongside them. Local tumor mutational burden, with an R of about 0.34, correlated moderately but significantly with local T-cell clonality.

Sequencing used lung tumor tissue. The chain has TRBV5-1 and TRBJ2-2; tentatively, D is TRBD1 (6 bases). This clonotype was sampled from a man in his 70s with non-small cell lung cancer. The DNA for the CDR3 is TGCGCCAGCAGCTTGGGGGGGCCCGGGGAGCTGTTTTTT. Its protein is CASSLGGPGELFF.